This entry is about one T cell receptor beta chain. The data stem from a study of technical replicates of blood from a handful of donors. TCRdb's copy holds only in-frame clones and misses some; the assay was immunoSEQ multiplex PCR. The repertoire holds about 71,000 clones, with about nine tenths as singletons. What was sequenced was T cells isolated from PBMCs. This receptor was taken from a human donor in good health.

As DNA, the CDR3 is TGTGCCAGTAGTACTAGACAGCTAGCCAAAAACATTCAGTACTTC. Amino acids: CASSTRQLAKNIQYF. This chain connects TRBV19 to TRBJ2-4; weak D call: TRBD1 (5 bases). The CDR3 extends over 15 amino acids. The V and J ends lost 4 bases and 0 bases respectively, with 10 bases between them. Germline V gene data show CDR1 as LNHDA and CDR2 as SQIVND (reference sequence).